This T cell receptor beta chain originates from a study of blood T cell repertoires in COVID-19. The overall study: Sources were T cells, B-cell-depleted T cells, or PBMCs; the material itself was cDNA or gDNA.

V dropped 10 bases and J dropped 3; count of bases not matched to a gene: 7. CDR3 size: 14 residues. The germline V gene has CDR1 ENHRY and CDR2 SYGVKD. TCRdb's copy holds only in-frame clones and misses some; the assay was immunoSEQ multiplex PCR. The sample lists under 250,000 clones, 75% to 90% seen once, with under 3% in the top ten. Sequencing used peripheral blood. The sequence came from a woman in her 70s with active or convalescent COVID-19. The chain is built from TRBV10-3 and TRBJ2-2; 8 bases map to TRBD2. The chain's CDR3 is CATAHGGDTGELFF. CDR3 nucleotide sequence: TGTGCCACCGCTCACGGGGGGGACACCGGGGAGCTGTTTTTT.